Listed below are T cell receptor beta chains from one sample, sequenced in a study of T-cell reconstitution after alpha-beta-depleted transplantation in children. MiXCR, run by TCRdb on the PCR reads, gives a single entry per CDR3 protein. The sample gives over 85,000 distinct CDR3 sequences, about 6% of which show up once; about 6% is in the top ten. This specimen was PBMCs, mostly from graft donor cells, taken 60 days after TCRalphabeta/CD19-depleted stem cell transplant. These receptors all come from a female patient aged 2-10 years who had a stem cell transplant for Fanconi anemia, so the T cells may come from the graft donor. The CDR3 runs from the conserved cysteine through the conserved F or W. D genes are given only for firm matches. Size tells how often a clone was seen (once, few, many) or the class of an expanded clone, and some rows leave it out.

CDR3 DNA | CDR3 protein | V gene | clone size | J gene | D gene
TGCAGCGTGGTACAGAGCTTTAGTGAAGCTTTCTTT | CSVVQSFSEAFF | TRBV29-1 | many | TRBJ1-1 | NA
TGTGCCAGCAGTAACGCCGGGACAGGAGTCTACGAGCAGTACTTC | CASSNAGTGVYEQYF | TRBV28 | many | TRBJ2-7 | TRBD1
TGTGCCAGCGGGACAGCGGTCCGGGGAGATACGCAGTATTTT | CASGTAVRGDTQYF | TRBV28 | NA | TRBJ2-3 | TRBD1
TGTGCCAGCAGTTACCCGGGGCCTCAATACGAGCAGTACTTC | CASSYPGPQYEQYF | TRBV6-5 | NA | TRBJ2-7 | NA
TGTGCCAGCAGTAGGGAGACCGGCTATGGCTACACCTTC | CASSRETGYGYTF | TRBV6-6 | many | TRBJ1-2 | NA
TGTGCCAGCTCACCAAGACAGGGCACTGAAGCTTTCTTT | CASSPRQGTEAFF | TRBV18 | NA | TRBJ1-1 | TRBD1
TGTGCCATGGGCCCCGGGCTAGCCTGGTACGAGCAGTACTTC | CAMGPGLAWYEQYF | TRBV5-6 | NA | TRBJ2-7 | NA
TGCAAGTCGTATGGGACTAACACAGATACGCAGTATTTT | CKSYGTNTDTQYF | TRBV20-1 | many | TRBJ2-3 | TRBD2
TGTGCCAGCAGTTACCTGGGGCGCGGTGGTACGAACACCGGGGAGCTGTTTTTT | CASSYLGRGGTNTGELFF | TRBV6-5 | NA | TRBJ2-2 | NA
TGTGCCAGCAGTTCATCAATATCCTACGAGCAGTACTTC | CASSSSISYEQYF | TRBV28 | many | TRBJ2-7 | NA
TGCAGTGCCATGACAGTCTACAATGAGCAGTTCTTC | CSAMTVYNEQFF | TRBV20-1 | many | TRBJ2-1 | NA
TGCAGTGCTAGAGGTAGGGGGACAGCTCTCTACGAGCAGTACTTC | CSARGRGTALYEQYF | TRBV20-1 | NA | TRBJ2-7 | TRBD1
TGTGCCAGTAAGATGCCAACGAACACCGGGGAGCTGTTTTTT | CASKMPTNTGELFF | TRBV6-1 | many | TRBJ2-2 | NA
TGCAGTGCTAGCCTCTCCTCATGGCGGGGGCTAGAGACCCAGTACTTC | CSASLSSWRGLETQYF | TRBV20-1 | NA | TRBJ2-5 | NA
TGTGCCAGCCGTCAGGGACCTAGCACAGATACGCAGTATTTT | CASRQGPSTDTQYF | TRBV7-2 | NA | TRBJ2-3 | NA
TGTGCCAGCAGTCACAATCAGCCCCAGCATTTT | CASSHNQPQHF | TRBV12-3/TRBV12-4 | many | TRBJ1-5 | NA
TGCAGTGCCCCTGGGGACTTCATGAACACCGGGGAGCTGTTTTTT | CSAPGDFMNTGELFF | TRBV20-1 | many | TRBJ2-2 | NA
TGTGCCATCAGTGAGTCCTACTACGAGCAGTACTTC | CAISESYYEQYF | TRBV10-3 | many | TRBJ2-7 | NA
TGTGCCAGCAGCAGACAAGGACAGGGCACAGATACGCAGTATTTT | CASSRQGQGTDTQYF | TRBV7-3 | few | TRBJ2-3 | TRBD1
TGTGCCAGCAGCTTAGCTGCAGGGAGCTCCTACAATGAGCAGTTCTTC | CASSLAAGSSYNEQFF | TRBV7-2 | many | TRBJ2-1 | NA
TGTGCCAGCAGCTTAGATGGAAATGAGCAGTTCTTC | CASSLDGNEQFF | TRBV7-7 | many | TRBJ2-1 | NA
TGCAGCGTTGATGGCGGGACAGATTCAACTAATGAAAAACTGTTTTTT | CSVDGGTDSTNEKLFF | TRBV29-1 | few | TRBJ1-4 | TRBD1
TGCGCCAGCAGCTTGGCTCGAGACGGACCCGGGGAGCTGTTTTTT | CASSLARDGPGELFF | TRBV5-1 | few | TRBJ2-2 | NA
TGTGCCAGCAGCTTAGCGCTTCCACAAGGGGGATCTGGAGCTTTCTTT | CASSLALPQGGSGAFF | TRBV7-9 | NA | TRBJ1-1 | NA
TGCAGCGTTGCCGGTTCCGCGGTATACGAGCAGTACTTC | CSVAGSAVYEQYF | TRBV29-1 | many | TRBJ2-7 | NA
TGCGCCAGCAGCTCCACAGGAAACACTGAAGCTTTCTTT | CASSSTGNTEAFF | TRBV5-1 | NA | TRBJ1-1 | NA
TGTGCCAGCAGTTTTACACCGTTCACTGAAGCTTTCTTT | CASSFTPFTEAFF | TRBV27 | many | TRBJ1-1 | NA
TGTGCCAGCAGCCAAGAACTCCCGGGACGGAACACTGAAGCTTTCTTT | CASSQELPGRNTEAFF | TRBV14 | few | TRBJ1-1 | NA
TGCAGCGCTCAACGGGACATCTCCTACGAGCAGTACTTC | CSAQRDISYEQYF | TRBV29-1 | many | TRBJ2-7 | NA
TGTGCCAGCAGCCAAGGCGAGGGGCAGTACTTC | CASSQGEGQYF | TRBV4-2 | many | TRBJ2-7 | NA
TGTGCCAGCAGTTTACCCTTAGCGGGAGGAGGCGATGAGCAGTTCTTC | CASSLPLAGGGDEQFF | TRBV28 | many | TRBJ2-1 | TRBD2
TGCAGTGGGACAGGGGGCGCAAGGGCGACAGATACGCAGTATTTT | CSGTGGARATDTQYF | TRBV20-1 | NA | TRBJ2-3 | TRBD1
TGCGCCAGCAGCTTGCGTCAACAGGGATCGAACACTGAAGCTTTCTTT | CASSLRQQGSNTEAFF | TRBV5-1 | NA | TRBJ1-1 | NA
TGTGCCAGCAGTTTACTATTAGGGCCCCTCTCCTACAATGAGCAGTTCTTC | CASSLLLGPLSYNEQFF | TRBV12-3/TRBV12-4 | NA | TRBJ2-1 | NA
TGCGCCAGCAGCTCAATCGACAGGGGGTACGAGCAGTACTTC | CASSSIDRGYEQYF | TRBV5-1 | many | TRBJ2-7 | TRBD1
TGTGCCAGCAGCTTAGGAGGGGCAGGTACGCAGTATTTT | CASSLGGAGTQYF | TRBV7-8 | many | TRBJ2-3 | NA
TGTGCCAGCTCACCACGTCGGACTAGCGGGGGAGATACGCAGTATTTT | CASSPRRTSGGDTQYF | TRBV18 | NA | TRBJ2-3 | TRBD2
TGCGCCAGCAGCTCTTATAGCTCCTACGAGCAGTACTTC | CASSSYSSYEQYF | TRBV5-1 | NA | TRBJ2-7 | NA
TGTGCCAGCAGTCGGGGGGGCATTTCCTACAATGAGCAGTTCTTC | CASSRGGISYNEQFF | TRBV7-9 | medium-sized | TRBJ2-1 | TRBD2
TGTGCCAGCAAAAGGGGACTAGCGGGTACAGCCTACAATGAGCAGTTCTTC | CASKRGLAGTAYNEQFF | TRBV27 | NA | TRBJ2-1 | TRBD2
TGCAGCCGACTAGCGGGATTCCCAGATACGCAGTATTTT | CSRLAGFPDTQYF | TRBV20-1 | many | TRBJ2-3 | TRBD2
TGTGCCATCATCAACAGGGAAAAGTTCTCCTACGAGCAGTACTTC | CAIINREKFSYEQYF | TRBV10-3 | many | TRBJ2-7 | NA
TGTGCCAGCAGCCACGAGACAGGGTACTATGGCTACACCTTC | CASSHETGYYGYTF | TRBV11-1 | many | TRBJ1-2 | TRBD1
TGTGCCAGCAGTAAGGAGGCACTAGCGTCCGGTGAGCAGTTCTTC | CASSKEALASGEQFF | TRBV12-3/TRBV12-4 | many | TRBJ2-1 | TRBD2
TGTGCCAGCAGTTACTCTGGGATAACTGAAGCTTTCTTT | CASSYSGITEAFF | TRBV6-5 | many | TRBJ1-1 | NA
TGCGCCAGCAGCCTCCTAAGGGAGTATGAGCAGTTCTTC | CASSLLREYEQFF | TRBV5-1 | few | TRBJ2-1 | NA
TGCGCCAGCAGCTTGGAAACGTTAGCCAAAAACATTCAGTACTTC | CASSLETLAKNIQYF | TRBV5-1 | many | TRBJ2-4 | NA
TGCAGCGTTCTTTTCCCGGGCACAGATACGCAGTATTTT | CSVLFPGTDTQYF | TRBV29-1 | many | TRBJ2-3 | NA
TGTGCCAGCAGCCGGGGAAGGGGACAGCTGAACACTGAAGCTTTCTTT | CASSRGRGQLNTEAFF | TRBV28 | many | TRBJ1-1 | TRBD1
TGTGCCAGCAGCCCCCGTGGGGCTTACTCCTACGAGCAGTACTTC | CASSPRGAYSYEQYF | TRBV9 | many | TRBJ2-7 | NA
TGTACCTTCTGTAGGCCCGCCAACAATGAGCAGTTCTTC | CTFCRPANNEQFF | TRBV2 | NA | TRBJ2-1 | NA
TGTGCCAGTAGTATAGTGGGTACGCTGGATCAGCCCCAGCATTTT | CASSIVGTLDQPQHF | TRBV19 | NA | TRBJ1-5 | NA
TGCGCCAGCAGCGTAGCGGGAGGGCGATTTACGCAGTATTTT | CASSVAGGRFTQYF | TRBV5-1 | few | TRBJ2-3 | TRBD2